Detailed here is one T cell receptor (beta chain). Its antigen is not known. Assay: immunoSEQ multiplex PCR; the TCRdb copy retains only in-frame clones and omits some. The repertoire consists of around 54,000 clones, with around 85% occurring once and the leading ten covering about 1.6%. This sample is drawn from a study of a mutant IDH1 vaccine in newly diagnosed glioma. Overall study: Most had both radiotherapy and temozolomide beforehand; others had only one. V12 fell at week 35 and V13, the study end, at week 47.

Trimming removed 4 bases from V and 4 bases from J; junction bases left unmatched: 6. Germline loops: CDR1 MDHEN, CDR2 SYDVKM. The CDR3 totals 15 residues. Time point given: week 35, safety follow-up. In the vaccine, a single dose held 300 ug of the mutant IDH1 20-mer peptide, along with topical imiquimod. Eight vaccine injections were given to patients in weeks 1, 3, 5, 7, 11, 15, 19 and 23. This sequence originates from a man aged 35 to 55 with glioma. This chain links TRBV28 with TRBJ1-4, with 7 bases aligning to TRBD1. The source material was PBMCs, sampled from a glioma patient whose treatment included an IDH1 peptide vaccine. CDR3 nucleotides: TGTGCCAGCAGTTATGCCGGGACAGTTAATGAAAAACTGTTTTTT. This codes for CASSYAGTVNEKLFF.